These 26 T cell receptor beta chains share one sample of origin, sequenced in a study of shared clonotypes between healthy human individuals. Some clones are missing from TCRdb's copy, which holds only in-frame ones; the method was immunoSEQ multiplex PCR. The data contain fewer than 600,000 clones, about 85% of them singletons. Input material: PBMCs. The source is a woman aged 40 to 50 in good health. Some clones in this sample may be carry-over from other donors' samples.

The chain carries TRBV7-3 and TRBJ2-1, with a weak D call TRBD1 (6 bases). This CDR3 is 14 amino acids long. Germline V gene data show CDR1 as SGHTA and CDR2 as FQGTGA. V was shortened by 4 bases and J by 9 bases, with 16 bases between the two germline ends. The CDR3 sequence: CASSSQGTSAEQFF. CDR3 nucleotide sequence: TGTGCCAGCAGCTCCCAAGGGACAAGTGCTGAGCAGTTCTTC.

The gene calls are TRBV7-9 and TRBJ2-7; tentative D call: TRBD1 (5 bases). The V gene lost 1 base and the J gene lost 7 bases, with 17 bases spanning the gap. The CDR3 loop spans 15 amino acids. CDR1 SEHNR and CDR2 FQNEAQ come from the germline V gene (reference sequence). In DNA form, the CDR3 reads TGTGCCAGCAGCTTAGGGGGCAGGGTACACGAAGAGCAGTACTTC. Protein product: CASSLGGRVHEEQYF.

CDR3: CASSAATGGRTEAFF. The CDR3 DNA follows: TGTGCCAGCAGCGCCGCGACAGGGGGGAGGACTGAAGCTTTCTTT. This rearrangement joins TRBV9 to TRBJ1-1; TRBD1 agrees at 9 bases. Germline V gene lookup returns CDR1 SGDLS and CDR2 YYNGEE. V lost 3 bases, J lost 5 bases, and 8 bases stayed unmatched. CDR3 length: 15 residues.

This chain uses TRBV7-9 with TRBJ2-5; D may be TRBD1 or TRBD2 (5 bases each). V dropped 4 bases and J dropped 5 bases, with 14 bases sitting between them. This CDR3 region has 14 residues. CDR1 is SEHNR and CDR2 is FQNEAQ in the germline V gene (reference sequence). The CDR3 here is CASSSRRGGETQYF. CDR3 coding DNA: TGTGCCAGCAGCTCTCGACGGGGCGGGGAGACCCAGTACTTC.

V is TRBV28 and J is TRBJ2-4; TRBD1 might be the D (6 bases). Germline V gives CDR1 MDHEN, CDR2 SYDVKM. This CDR3 contains 15 residues. Trimming removed 8 bases from V and 2 bases from J, with 16 bases in between. CDR3 DNA: TGTGCCAGCGGCCCGATAGGACAGCCCAAAAACATTCAGTACTTC. Its protein is CASGPIGQPKNIQYF.

The rearrangement links TRBV11-2 to TRBJ1-5; TRBD1 is a possible D gene (6 bases). CDR1 is SGHAT, CDR2 FQNNGV, per germline. V shed 1 base and J shed 4 bases, with 11 bases lying between them. CDR3 length: 15 residues. CDR3 coding DNA: TGTGCCAGCAGCTTAGGCAGGGGTACTAATCAGCCCCAGCATTTT. Translation gives CASSLGRGTNQPQHF.

The J gene is TRBJ2-3, the V gene TRBV7-9, with D possibly matching TRBD1 (6 bases). The V gene's germline CDR1 is SEHNR and CDR2 FQNEAQ (reference sequence). Trimming pared 1 base from V and 3 bases from J, leaving 11 bases between. The CDR3 loop spans 15 amino acids. CDR3 sequence reads: CASSLEGTGTDTQYF. The CDR3 DNA reads TGTGCCAGCAGCTTAGAGGGTACAGGGACAGATACGCAGTATTTT.

The chain links TRBV14 to TRBJ2-1, with no clear D. CDR1 SGHDN and CDR2 FVKESK come from the germline V gene. The CDR3 loop spans 16 amino acids. The ends were cut back, 1 base at V and 0 bases at J, with 10 bases in the middle. The CDR3 region is CASSQVRLFSYNEQFF. The CDR3 nucleotides read TGTGCCAGCAGCCAAGTCCGGCTCTTCTCCTACAATGAGCAGTTCTTC.

This clone was observed once. The V gene is TRBV28, the J gene TRBJ2-2; 8 nucleotides line up with TRBD1. This CDR3 has 15 residues. V shed 7 bases and J 4 bases; nucleotides not matched to a gene: 8. Looked up from germline, CDR1 is MDHEN and CDR2 is SYDVKM. The CDR3 sequence: CASIQGDRRTGELFF. The CDR3, as DNA: TGTGCCAGCATCCAGGGGGACAGGCGCACCGGGGAGCTGTTTTTT. The whole variable domain, filled in from reference TRBV28 and TRBJ2-2, reads DVKVTQSSRYLVKRTGEKVFLECVQDMDHENMFWYRQDPGLGLRLIYFSYDVKMKEKGDIPEGYSVSREKKERFSLILESASTNQTSMYLCASIQGDRRTGELFFGEGSRLTVL.

This chain uses TRBV11-2 with TRBJ2-5, with 8 bases fitting TRBD2. Germline V lookup: CDR1 SGHAT, CDR2 FQNNGV. V was pared by 4 bases and J by 5 bases, with 18 bases of the junction left unmatched. This CDR3 has 18 residues. The CDR3 loop reads CASSSLSFQREKRETQYF. CDR3 DNA sequence: TGTGCCAGCAGCTCCCTCTCCTTTCAGCGGGAGAAGAGGGAGACCCAGTACTTC.

This clone was recorded only once. This chain connects TRBV18 to TRBJ2-7; no reliable D call. This CDR3 is built from 12 residues. Germline V gene sequence: CDR1 KGHSH, CDR2 LQKENI. V was trimmed by 2 bases and J by 2 bases, leaving 4 bases between them. The CDR3 spells CASSPSTYEQYF. As DNA, the CDR3 is TGTGCCAGCTCACCATCGACCTACGAGCAGTACTTC.

This clone was detected only a few times. The chain is built from TRBV28 and TRBJ1-5; tentative D call: TRBD1 (5 bases). V dropped 5 bases and J dropped 1 base, with 9 bases sitting between them. Germline CDR1 and CDR2: MDHEN and SYDVKM. The CDR3 spans 14 residues. The CDR3 DNA reads as TGTGCCAGCAGTCCAGGGACCAGCAATCAGCCCCAGCATTTT. Its translation: CASSPGTSNQPQHF. Based on the CDR3 plus reference TRBV28 and TRBJ1-5, the full variable domain is DVKVTQSSRYLVKRTGEKVFLECVQDMDHENMFWYRQDPGLGLRLIYFSYDVKMKEKGDIPEGYSVSREKKERFSLILESASTNQTSMYLCASSPGTSNQPQHFGDGTRLSIL.

The chain combines TRBV19 with TRBJ1-5; possibly TRBD1 for D (5 bases). This CDR3 spans 14 amino acids. The V gene lost 8 bases and the J gene lost 4 bases, with 15 bases spanning the gap. Germline V gene data show CDR1 as LNHDA and CDR2 as SQIVND (reference sequence). CDR3 nucleotides: TGTGCCAGTTCCGGCGGGGGGTCGAATCAGCCCCAGCATTTT. It codes for CASSGGGSNQPQHF.

The CDR3 nucleotides read TGTGCCAGCTCACAAGGGGTGTGGACAGGGCTTGGCGAGCAGTACTTC. It codes for CASSQGVWTGLGEQYF. The chain employs TRBV18 and TRBJ2-7; TRBD1 agrees at 8 bases. V gave up 4 bases and J gave up 6 bases; unmatched junction bases: 14. CDR1 is KGHSH, CDR2 LQKENI, per germline. There are 16 residues in the CDR3.

The V and J genes are TRBV28 and TRBJ1-4; D is ambiguous. Trimming took 5 bases from V and 9 from J, leaving 10 bases between them. CDR3 length: 12 amino acids. Germline V lookup: CDR1 MDHEN, CDR2 SYDVKM. CDR3 sequence (DNA): TGTGCCAGCAGTATACTCGACAAAAAACTGTTTTTT. It codes for CASSILDKKLFF.

Concerning this clone itself: Other DNA sequences in this specimen translate into the identical CDR3. The chain is built from TRBV7-9 and TRBJ1-4; D not certain. The germline V gene has CDR1 SEHNR and CDR2 FQNEAQ (reference sequence). The germline V and J ends were trimmed by 2 bases and 3 bases, with 1 base remaining between them. The CDR3 extends over 12 amino acids. DNA for the CDR3: TGTGCCAGCAGCTTATCTAATGAAAAACTGTTTTTT. Translated, it gives CASSLSNEKLFF. The variable domain in full, completed from reference TRBV7-9 and TRBJ1-4, reads DTGVSQNPRHKITKRGQNVTFRCDPISEHNRLYWYRQTLGQGPEFLTYFQNEAQLEKSRLLSDRFSAERPKGSFSTLEIQRTEQGDSAMYLCASSLSNEKLFFGSGTQLSVL.

The rearrangement uses TRBV5-4 and TRBJ2-1; D might be TRBD2 (5 bases). The V and J ends lost 6 bases and 5 bases respectively, with 9 bases between them. There are 12 residues in the CDR3. Per the germline V gene, CDR1 is SGHNT and CDR2 is YYREEE (reference sequence). The CDR3 nucleotides are TGTGCCAGCAACGTCGGGGACAATGAGCAGTTCTTC. It codes for CASNVGDNEQFF.

V is TRBV7-8 and J is TRBJ1-4, with D possibly TRBD1 on 5 matching bases. The CDR3 is made up of 15 amino acids. The V end was cut by 0 bases, the J end by 7 bases, with 12 bases between. Germline CDR1 reads SGHVS; CDR2 reads FQNEAQ. In DNA, the CDR3 is TGTGCCAGCAGCTTAGCGCTCAGGGCTGTTGAAAAACTGTTTTTT. Translating it yields CASSLALRAVEKLFF.

The J gene is TRBJ1-5, the V gene TRBV27, with D uncertain. The CDR3 runs 11 residues. V was cut by 6 bases and J by 4 bases, with 4 bases left in between. Germline CDR1 MNHEY, CDR2 SMNVEV (reference sequence). Here the CDR3 DNA reads TGTGCCAGCAGGAAGAATCAGCCCCAGCATTTT. It is translated as CASRKNQPQHF.

The genes are TRBV30 and TRBJ1-3; 7 bases map to TRBD1. The CDR3 sequence is 14 residues long. With 4 bases clipped from V and 6 bases from J, the junction kept 9 bases outside the gene matches. CDR1 and CDR2 from the germline V gene are GTSNPN and SVGIG (reference sequence). The DNA of the CDR3 is TGTGCCTGGACCCCTGTTGGGACAGCAAACACCATATATTTT. It codes for CAWTPVGTANTIYF.

In the case of this clone: A much larger clone sits a single nucleotide away, making a read error possible. The genes are TRBV28 and TRBJ1-1; TRBD1 matches at 7 bases. This CDR3 comprises 14 residues. Per germline, CDR1 MDHEN and CDR2 SYDVKM. With V trimmed by 2 bases and J by 1 base, 1 base remained unmatched. The CDR3 DNA reads as TGTGCCAGCAGTTTAAACAGGGGGAACACTGAAGCTTTCTTT. It is translated as CASSLNRGNTEAFF.

The V gene is TRBV6-5, the J gene TRBJ1-4, with TRBD1 matching over 11 bases. After removal of 6 bases from V and 0 bases from J, the junction contained 0 bases not matched to a gene. The CDR3 sequence is 15 residues long. Germline lookup yields CDR1 MNHEY and CDR2 SVGAGI. As DNA, the CDR3 is TGTGCCAGCAGGGGACAGGGGGCAACTAATGAAAAACTGTTTTTT. As protein: CASRGQGATNEKLFF.

This chain uses TRBV5-4 with TRBJ2-5; D is perhaps TRBD1 (6 bases). TRBJ2-7 matches the DNA end more closely, so the J call is doubtful. CDR3 length equals 13 residues. CDR1 SGHNT and CDR2 YYREEE come from the germline V gene (reference sequence). The CDR3 coding sequence is TGTGCCAGCAGAGGGCAGGGGTTCGGCGAGCAGTACTTC. As protein: CASRGQGFGEQYF.

The chain recombines TRBV2 with TRBJ2-3; 7 bases map to TRBD1. The CDR3 spans 14 residues. The V gene end was trimmed by 1 base and the J gene end by 6 bases; junction bases not matched to a gene: 4. Germline loops: CDR1 SNHLY, CDR2 FYNNEI. The CDR3 protein is CASSEGTGGDTQYF. The CDR3 bases are TGTGCCAGCAGTGAAGGGACAGGAGGCGATACGCAGTATTTT. The entire variable domain, with the rest obtained from reference TRBV2 and TRBJ2-3, is as follows: EPEVTQTPSHQVTQMGQEVILRCVPISNHLYFYWYRQILGQKVEFLVSFYNNEISEKSEIFDDQFSVERPDGSNFTLKIRSTKLEDSAMYFCASSEGTGGDTQYFGPGTRLTVL.

The chain combines TRBV7-2 with TRBJ1-5; no clear D gene. This CDR3 contains 15 residues. Per the germline V gene, CDR1 is SGHTA and CDR2 is FQGNSA. V shed 1 base and J shed 4 bases, with 11 bases lying between them. This CDR3 reads CASSLGQVRNQPQHF. The CDR3 DNA is TGTGCCAGCAGCTTAGGGCAGGTCAGGAATCAGCCCCAGCATTTT.

V and J are TRBV15 and TRBJ2-7; TRBD2 matches 11 bases. Trimming removed 0 bases from V and 4 bases from J; junction bases left unmatched: 11. CDR3 length equals 18 residues. The germline V gene encodes CDR1 LNHNV and CDR2 YYDKDF (reference sequence). CDR3 region: CATSRDRSSGRTYYEQYF. The CDR3 DNA is TGTGCCACCAGCAGAGATAGGTCTAGCGGGAGGACTTATTACGAGCAGTACTTC.